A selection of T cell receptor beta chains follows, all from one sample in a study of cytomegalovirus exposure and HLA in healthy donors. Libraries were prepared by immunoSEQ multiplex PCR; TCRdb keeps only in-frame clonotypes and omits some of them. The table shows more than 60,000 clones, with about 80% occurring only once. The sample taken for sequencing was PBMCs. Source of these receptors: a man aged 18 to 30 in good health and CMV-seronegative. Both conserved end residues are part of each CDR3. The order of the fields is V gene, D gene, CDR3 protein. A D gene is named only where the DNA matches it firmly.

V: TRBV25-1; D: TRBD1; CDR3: CASSELQGTGDYGYTF
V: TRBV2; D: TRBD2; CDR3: CASSPGLAGGPQQFF
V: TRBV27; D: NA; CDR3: CASASGATIYF
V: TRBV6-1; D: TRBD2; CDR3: CASSALAGNYEQYF
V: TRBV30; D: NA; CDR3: CAWSGGPSRPYGYTF
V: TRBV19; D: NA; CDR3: CAVEAGSEKLFF
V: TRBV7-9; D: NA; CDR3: CASTYAAVQETQYF
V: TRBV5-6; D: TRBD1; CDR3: CASVGDRGRGYTF
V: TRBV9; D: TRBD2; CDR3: CASSVLSGGTYNEQFF
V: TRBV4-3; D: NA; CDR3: CASSQEGHNLVTDTQYF
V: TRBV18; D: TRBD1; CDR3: CASSPDRGHGYTF
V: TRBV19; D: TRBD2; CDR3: CASSMTSGYTQYF
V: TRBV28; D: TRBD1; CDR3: CASSKTGSQPQHF
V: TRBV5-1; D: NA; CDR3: CASSLDSPGQPQHF
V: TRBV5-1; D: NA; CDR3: CASSQATGSGELFF
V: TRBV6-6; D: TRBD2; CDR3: CASSHRTSGGQYF
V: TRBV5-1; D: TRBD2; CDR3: CASSQTSGGAQGTQYF
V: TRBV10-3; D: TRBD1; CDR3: CAISRDRERRATYEQYF
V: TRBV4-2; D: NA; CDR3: CASSQDRAGGIAKNIQYF
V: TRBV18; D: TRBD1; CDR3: CASSRQGAREAFF
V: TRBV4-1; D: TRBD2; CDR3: CASSQPLAGGTDTQYF
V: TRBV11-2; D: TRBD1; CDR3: CASSFGFGTGTSGELFF
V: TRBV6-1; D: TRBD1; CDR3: CASSERTGGGNTIYF
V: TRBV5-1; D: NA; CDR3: CASTDRQNTGELFF
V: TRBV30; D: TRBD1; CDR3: CAWSTLGTGGTPSYNEQFF
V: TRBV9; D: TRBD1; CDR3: CASSRGGQDNQPQHF
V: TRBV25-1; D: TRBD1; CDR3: CASSVTGLDEQYF
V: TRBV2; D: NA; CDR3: CASRRTNMNTEAFF
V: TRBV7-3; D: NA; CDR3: CASSWSETGELFF
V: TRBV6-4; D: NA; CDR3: CASSRAGGTDTQYF
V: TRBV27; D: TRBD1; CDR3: CASSSQTGYGKETQYF
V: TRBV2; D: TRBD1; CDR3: CASSEGQFNSPLHF